This T cell receptor (beta chain) was captured by sequencing in a study of cytomegalovirus exposure and HLA in healthy donors. General study points: CMV antigen specificity of three CMV-associated chains was confirmed in vitro.

Germline V lookup: CDR1 SGHNT, CDR2 YYREEE (reference sequence). The CDR3 is made up of 17 amino acids. V gave up 4 bases and J gave up 5 bases; unmatched junction bases: 8. Researchers ran the PCR with 60 Vbeta and 13 Jbeta primers. TCRdb keeps only in-frame clones here, not all; method: immunoSEQ multiplex PCR. The sample lists about 160,000 clones, almost 80% occurring once. Note on this clone: The antigen remains undetermined.

Sequencing was carried out using PBMCs. The chain carries TRBV5-4 and TRBJ2-5; 16 bases map to TRBD2. This TCR was sampled from a woman in her forties or fifties in good health and CMV-seropositive. The CDR3 is CASSQGTSGGVWETQYF. The CDR3 region has the DNA TGTGCCAGCAGCCAAGGGACTAGCGGGGGGGTATGGGAGACCCAGTACTTC.